This T cell receptor beta chain is drawn from a study of blood T cells in healthy people across ages. A word on this clonotype: The germline gene is not matched at one end of the junction; a read error may be the cause.

The CDR3 covers 12 residues. CDR1 and CDR2 (germline): SGHNT, YENEEA. The authors ran a second PCR of about 6 to 11 cycles using a sample-barcoded 5' primer and a J-beta primer mix. TCRdb itself ran the 5' RACE reads through MiXCR, one entry per CDR3 protein. The sample includes about 780,000 distinct CDR3 sequences, 46% of them seen just once. Sample: blood. The V and J genes are TRBV11-3 and TRBJ2-7, with a possible D match to TRBD1 (6 bases). The sequence was collected from an elderly man in good health. The chain's CDR3 is CASSFGGYERYF. The CDR3 DNA is TGTGCCAGCAGCTTTGGGGGCTACGAGCGGTACTTC.